The clone carrying this T cell receptor (beta chain) is a singleton in its sample. Its antigen is unidentified. The germline V gene encodes CDR1 MNHNY and CDR2 SVGAGI (reference sequence). CDR3 length: 13 amino acids. V was trimmed by 6 bases and J by 7 bases, leaving 15 bases between them. Assay: immunoSEQ multiplex PCR; the TCRdb copy retains only in-frame clones and omits some. The profile covers approximately 100,000 clones, with around 88% appearing a single time and about 18% taken by the ten largest. The record originates from a study of identifying expanded T cells in peripheral blood. Collection occurred without any documented infections or immune events in donors. Study-wide results and limits: Variance in clone template counts between roughly 2-week samples significantly increased with total template count across all healthy donors. Differentially abundant clones: 0.95 to 1.5 between replicates, 16.4 at approximately two weeks, less than 25 at four.

Sample: blood. This TCR was recovered from a person aged 18 to 69 in good health. The chain recombines TRBV6-6 with TRBJ2-5; D not certain. Here the CDR3 reads CASSPVEPRTQYF. CDR3 sequence (DNA): TGTGCCAGCAGCCCTGTAGAACCCAGGACCCAGTACTTC.